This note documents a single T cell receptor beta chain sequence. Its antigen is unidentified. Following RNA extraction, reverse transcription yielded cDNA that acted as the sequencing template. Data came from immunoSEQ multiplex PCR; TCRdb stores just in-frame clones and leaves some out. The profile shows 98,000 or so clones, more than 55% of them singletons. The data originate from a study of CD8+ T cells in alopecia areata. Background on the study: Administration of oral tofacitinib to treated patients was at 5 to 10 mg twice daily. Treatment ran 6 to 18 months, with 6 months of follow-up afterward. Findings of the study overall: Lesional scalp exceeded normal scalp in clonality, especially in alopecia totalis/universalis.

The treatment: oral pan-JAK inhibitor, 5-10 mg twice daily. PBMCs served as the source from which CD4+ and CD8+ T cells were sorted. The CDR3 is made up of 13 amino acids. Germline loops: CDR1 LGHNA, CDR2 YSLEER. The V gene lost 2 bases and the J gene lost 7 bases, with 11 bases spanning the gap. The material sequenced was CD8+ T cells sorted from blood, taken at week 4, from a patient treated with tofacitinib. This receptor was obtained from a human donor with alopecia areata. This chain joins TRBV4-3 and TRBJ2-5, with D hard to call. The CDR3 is CASSQMKYGTQYF. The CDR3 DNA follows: TGCGCCAGCAGCCAAATGAAATATGGGACCCAGTACTTC.